Listed below are T cell receptor beta chains from one sample, sequenced in a study of blood T cells in healthy people across ages. TCRdb re-called the 5' RACE reads with MiXCR, one entry per CDR3 protein. Of approximately 770,000 distinct CDR3 sequences listed, 58% are singletons. The sequenced material came from blood. The receptor source for this set is a man aged 30 to 45 in good health. The CDR3 runs from the conserved cysteine through the conserved F or W.

V	J	CDR3
TRBV4-3	TRBJ2-3	CASSQDRGSSTDTQYF
TRBV10-3	TRBJ2-2	CAITALNTGELFF
TRBV10-3	TRBJ2-3	CAIRAQEITDTQYF
TRBV20-1	TRBJ2-7	CSATSPEKNYEQYF
TRBV4-3	TRBJ2-1	CASSRTSGRHYEQFF
TRBV7-8	TRBJ1-6	CASSLGTVTPLHF
TRBV29-1	TRBJ1-4	CSVGTANNEKLFF
TRBV7-8	TRBJ2-3	CASSLGGIWTDTQYF
TRBV6-5	TRBJ1-5	CASSYSNRDSNQPQHF
TRBV11-2	TRBJ2-1	CASSLGLVNEQFF